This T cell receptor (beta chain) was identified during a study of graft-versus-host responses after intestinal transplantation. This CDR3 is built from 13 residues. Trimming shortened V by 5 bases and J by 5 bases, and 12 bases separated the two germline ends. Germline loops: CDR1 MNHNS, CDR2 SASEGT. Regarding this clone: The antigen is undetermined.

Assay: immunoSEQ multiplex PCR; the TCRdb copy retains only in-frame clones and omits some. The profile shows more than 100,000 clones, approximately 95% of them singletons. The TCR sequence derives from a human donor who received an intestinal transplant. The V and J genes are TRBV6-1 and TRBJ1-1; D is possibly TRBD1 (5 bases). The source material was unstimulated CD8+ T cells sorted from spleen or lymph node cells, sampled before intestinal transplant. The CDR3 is CASSHHRGTEAFF. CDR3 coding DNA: TGTGCCAGCAGTCACCATAGGGGAACTGAAGCTTTCTTT.